This T cell receptor beta chain was captured in a study of blood T cells in healthy people across ages. Deletions cut 2 bases from V and 3 bases from J, with 16 bases between. The germline CDR1 and CDR2 sequences are MNHNY and SVGAGI (reference sequence). The CDR3 sequence is 16 residues long. Using a J-beta primer mix together with a sample-barcoded 5' primer, a second PCR was run for about 7 to 12 cycles. TCRdb re-called the 5' RACE reads with MiXCR, one entry per CDR3 protein. Of 1.5 million to 2 million distinct CDR3 sequences in the sample, about 50% are singletons; the top ten hold approximately 2%. Isolated PBMCs totaled at least 6.5 million in each sample.

Sequencing input: blood. The receptor was derived from a middle-aged woman in good health. This chain links TRBV6-6 with TRBJ2-5; a possible D gene is TRBD1 (6 bases). The CDR3 here is CASSYKDSTPKETQYF. Written as DNA, the CDR3 is TGTGCCAGCAGTTACAAGGACAGTACCCCCAAAGAGACCCAGTACTTC.